One T cell receptor (beta chain) is described in this entry. Its antigen is unknown. This record belongs to a study of Ad26.COV2.S vaccination and SARS-CoV-2 variants. Whole-study context: The COV1001 Ad26.COV2.S trial arm included the donor. Intramuscularly, Ad26.COV2.S was given either once or twice, 56 days apart. Study-level points and caveats: A substantial breadth of spike-specific CD8+ and CD4+ T cell responses after vaccination has been reported. Similar non-spike TCR breadth was observed in recipients of vaccine and of placebo.

From germline, CDR1 is LGHNA and CDR2 YSLEER. This CDR3 region has 16 residues. V lost 4 bases to trimming and J lost 3 bases, with 15 bases between them. The treatment was: roughly 19 received Ad26.COV2.S at low or high dose, single or two shots; 5 received placebo; per-sample allocation not given. Day 63 following the first vaccine or placebo injection was when the samples were taken. Profiling relied on immunoSEQ multiplex PCR, and the TCRdb table lists in-frame clones only, not all of them. The data hold around 300,000 clones, with about 87% observed a single time. Here the sequenced sample was peripheral blood, taken in a trial of Ad26.COV2.S vaccine versus placebo. The V gene is TRBV4-3, the J gene TRBJ2-2; D may be TRBD1 or TRBD2 (7 bases each). This TCR was sampled from a person between 18 and 65 years old who received the Ad26.COV2.S COVID-19 vaccine or a placebo. The CDR3 DNA follows: TGCGCCAGCAGCCGCAGGGGGGGCCGTGACACCGGGGAGCTGTTTTTT. Its protein product is CASSRRGGRDTGELFF.